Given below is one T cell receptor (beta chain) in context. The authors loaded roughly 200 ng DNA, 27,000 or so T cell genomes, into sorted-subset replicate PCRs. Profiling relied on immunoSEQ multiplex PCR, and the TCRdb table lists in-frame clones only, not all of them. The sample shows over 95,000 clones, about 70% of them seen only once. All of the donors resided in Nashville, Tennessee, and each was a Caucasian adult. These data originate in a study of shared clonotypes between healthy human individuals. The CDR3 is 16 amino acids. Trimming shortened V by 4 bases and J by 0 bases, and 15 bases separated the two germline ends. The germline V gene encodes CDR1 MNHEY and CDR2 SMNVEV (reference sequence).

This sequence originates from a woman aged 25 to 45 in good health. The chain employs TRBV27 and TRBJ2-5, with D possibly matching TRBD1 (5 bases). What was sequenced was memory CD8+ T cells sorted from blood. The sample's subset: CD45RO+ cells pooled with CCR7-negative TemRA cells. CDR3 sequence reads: CASSSFVAGYQETQYF. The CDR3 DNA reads TGTGCCAGCAGTTCCTTTGTGGCAGGGTACCAAGAGACCCAGTACTTC.